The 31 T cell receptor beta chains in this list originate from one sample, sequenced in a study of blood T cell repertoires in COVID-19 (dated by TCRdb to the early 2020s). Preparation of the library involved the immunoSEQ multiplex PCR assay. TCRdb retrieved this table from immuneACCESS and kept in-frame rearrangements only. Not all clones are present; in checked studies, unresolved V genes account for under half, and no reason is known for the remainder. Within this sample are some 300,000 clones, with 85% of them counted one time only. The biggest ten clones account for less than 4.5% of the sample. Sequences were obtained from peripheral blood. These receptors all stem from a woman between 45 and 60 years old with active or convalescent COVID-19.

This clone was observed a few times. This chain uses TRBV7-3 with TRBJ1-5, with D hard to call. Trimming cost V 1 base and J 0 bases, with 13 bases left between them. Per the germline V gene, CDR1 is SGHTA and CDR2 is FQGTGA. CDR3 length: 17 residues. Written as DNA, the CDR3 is TGTGCCAGCAGCTTAAGGGCCAGTGTCTATAGCAATCAGCCCCAGCATTTT. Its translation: CASSLRASVYSNQPQHF.

CDR3 sequence (DNA): TGTGCCAGCAGAGAGGACAGGGTGTTGAATCAGCCCCAGCATTTT. Amino acid sequence: CASREDRVLNQPQHF. The chain recombines TRBV2 with TRBJ1-5, with 8 bases that match TRBD1. The CDR3 is 15 residues long. V shed 6 bases and J 4 bases; nucleotides not matched to a gene: 8. Per the germline V gene, CDR1 is SNHLY and CDR2 is FYNNEI. The full variable domain, completed using reference TRBV2 and TRBJ1-5, is EPEVTQTPSHQVTQMGQEVILRCVPISNHLYFYWYRQILGQKVEFLVSFYNNEISEKSEIFDDQFSVERPDGSNFTLKIRSTKLEDSAMYFCASREDRVLNQPQHFGDGTRLSIL.

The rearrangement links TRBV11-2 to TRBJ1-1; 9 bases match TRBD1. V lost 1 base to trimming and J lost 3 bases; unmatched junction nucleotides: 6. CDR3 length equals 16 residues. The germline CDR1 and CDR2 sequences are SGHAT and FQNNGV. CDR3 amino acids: CASSLGDRERDTEAFF. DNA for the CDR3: TGTGCCAGCAGCTTAGGGGACAGGGAAAGGGACACTGAAGCTTTCTTT.

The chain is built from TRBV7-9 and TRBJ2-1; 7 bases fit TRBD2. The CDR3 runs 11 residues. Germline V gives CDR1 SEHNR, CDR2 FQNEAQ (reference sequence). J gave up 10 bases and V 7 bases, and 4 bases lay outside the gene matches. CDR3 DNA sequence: TGTGCCAGCAATCCGGGACTAGAGCAGTTCTTC. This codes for CASNPGLEQFF.

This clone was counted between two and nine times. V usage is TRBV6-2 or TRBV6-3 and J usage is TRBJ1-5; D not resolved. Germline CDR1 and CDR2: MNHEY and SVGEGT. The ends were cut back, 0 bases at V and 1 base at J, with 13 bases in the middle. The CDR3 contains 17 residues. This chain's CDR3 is CASSYSRAGRSNQPQHF. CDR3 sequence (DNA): TGTGCCAGCAGTTACTCCCGCGCGGGCAGGAGCAATCAGCCCCAGCATTTT.

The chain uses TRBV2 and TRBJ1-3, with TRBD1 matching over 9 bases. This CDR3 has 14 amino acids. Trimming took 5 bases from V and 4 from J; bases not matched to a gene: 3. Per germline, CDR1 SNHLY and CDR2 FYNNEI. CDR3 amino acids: CASSLTGGGNTIYF. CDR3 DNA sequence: TGTGCCAGCAGTTTGACAGGGGGAGGAAACACCATATATTTT.

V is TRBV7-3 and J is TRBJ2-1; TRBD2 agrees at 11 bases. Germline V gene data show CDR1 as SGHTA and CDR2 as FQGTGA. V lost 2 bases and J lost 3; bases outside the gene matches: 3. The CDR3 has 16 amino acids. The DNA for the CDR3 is TGTGCCAGCAGCTTATTGGGGACTAGCGGCTACAATGAGCAGTTCTTC. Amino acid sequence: CASSLLGTSGYNEQFF.

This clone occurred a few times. The CDR3 here is CASSQDLLLVNGELFF. CDR3 DNA sequence: TGCGCCAGCAGCCAAGATTTGCTACTAGTTAACGGGGAGCTGTTTTTT. The chain combines TRBV4-1 with TRBJ2-2; D may be TRBD2 (5 bases). The CDR3 totals 16 residues. V lost 0 bases, J lost 7 bases, and 15 bases lay in between. Germline CDR1 and CDR2: MGHRA and YSYEKL.

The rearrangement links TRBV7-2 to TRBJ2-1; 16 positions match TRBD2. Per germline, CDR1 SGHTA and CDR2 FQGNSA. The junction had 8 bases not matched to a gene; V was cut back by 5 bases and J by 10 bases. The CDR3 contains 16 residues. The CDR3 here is CASSPGTSGRASEQFF. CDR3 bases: TGTGCCAGCAGCCCTGGGACTAGCGGGAGGGCCTCGGAGCAGTTCTTC.

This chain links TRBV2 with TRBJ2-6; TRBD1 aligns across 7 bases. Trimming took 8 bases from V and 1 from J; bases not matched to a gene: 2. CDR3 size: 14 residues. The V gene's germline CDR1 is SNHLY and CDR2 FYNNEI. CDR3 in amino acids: CASGGQSGANVLTF. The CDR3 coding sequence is TGTGCCAGCGGGGGACAGTCTGGGGCCAACGTCCTGACTTTC.

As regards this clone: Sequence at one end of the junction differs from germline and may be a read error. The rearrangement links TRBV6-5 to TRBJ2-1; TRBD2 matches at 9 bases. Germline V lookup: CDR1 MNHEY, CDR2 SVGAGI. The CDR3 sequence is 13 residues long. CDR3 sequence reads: CASSSPRLAGILF. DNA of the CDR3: TGTGCCAGCAGTTCCCCTCGTCTAGCGGGAATACTCTTC.

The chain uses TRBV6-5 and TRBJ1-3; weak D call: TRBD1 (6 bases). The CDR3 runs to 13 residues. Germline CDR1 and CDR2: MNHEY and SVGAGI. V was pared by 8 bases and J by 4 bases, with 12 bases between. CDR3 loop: CASLDSLGNTIYF. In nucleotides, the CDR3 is TGTGCCAGCCTGGACAGCCTAGGAAACACCATATATTTT.

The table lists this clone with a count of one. The DNA for the CDR3 is TGTGCCAGCAGCTTAGCGGGCAGGGGCCTTGGCTACACCTTC. Protein product: CASSLAGRGLGYTF. The J gene is TRBJ1-2, the V gene TRBV7-9, with D possibly matching TRBD1 (6 bases). The germline gives CDR1 SEHNR, CDR2 FQNEAQ (reference sequence). V lost 0 bases and J 7 bases, leaving 12 bases between the germline ends. The CDR3 contains 14 residues.

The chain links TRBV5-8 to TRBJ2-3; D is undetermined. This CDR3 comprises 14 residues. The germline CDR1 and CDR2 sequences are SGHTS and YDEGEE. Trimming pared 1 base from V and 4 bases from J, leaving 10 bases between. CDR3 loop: CASSLPSAADTQYF. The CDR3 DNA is TGTGCCAGCAGCTTGCCCAGCGCAGCAGATACGCAGTATTTT.

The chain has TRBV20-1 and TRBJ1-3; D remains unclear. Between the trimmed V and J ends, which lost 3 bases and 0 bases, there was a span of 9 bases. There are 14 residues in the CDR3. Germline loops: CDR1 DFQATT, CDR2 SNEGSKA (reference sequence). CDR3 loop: CSASSRDSGNTIYF. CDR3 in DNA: TGCAGTGCTAGTTCCCGGGACTCTGGAAACACCATATATTTT.

CDR3 region: CASSPQLETQYF. DNA of the CDR3: TGTGCCAGCAGCCCCCAATTGGAGACCCAGTACTTC. This sequence joins TRBV11-2 and TRBJ2-5, with unresolved D. V lost 5 bases and J 5 bases, leaving 9 bases between the germline ends. The CDR3 has 12 residues. Germline V CDR1 and CDR2: SGHAT, FQNNGV.

CDR3 nucleotide sequence: TGTGCCAGCAGCGCCGGGGGAGGGGACTCCTACGAGCAGTACTTC. Amino acids: CASSAGGGDSYEQYF. This chain joins TRBV5-4 and TRBJ2-7; 7 bases map to TRBD2. V was clipped by 4 bases and J by 0 bases; unmatched bases: 7. From germline, CDR1 is SGHNT and CDR2 YYREEE (reference sequence). The CDR3 has 15 residues.

CDR3 sequence (DNA): TGCGCCAGCAGTGCCACGTGGGGCGAAAAACTGTTTTTT. This encodes CASSATWGEKLFF. This chain joins TRBV10-1 and TRBJ1-4; weak D call: TRBD1 (5 bases). V lost 4 bases and J 8 bases, leaving 11 bases between the germline ends. The CDR3 length is 13 residues. Looked up from germline, CDR1 is WNHNN and CDR2 is SYGVQD (reference sequence).

The CDR3 nucleotides are TGCAGTGCTAGTCTGGCGGCGGAAGGTAACTCCTACGAGCAGTACTTC. Translated: CSASLAAEGNSYEQYF. This rearrangement joins TRBV20-1 to TRBJ2-7; no clear D. V was shortened by 3 bases and J by 0 bases, with 18 bases between the two germline ends. The germline CDR1 and CDR2 sequences are DFQATT and SNEGSKA (reference sequence). This CDR3 is 16 amino acids long.

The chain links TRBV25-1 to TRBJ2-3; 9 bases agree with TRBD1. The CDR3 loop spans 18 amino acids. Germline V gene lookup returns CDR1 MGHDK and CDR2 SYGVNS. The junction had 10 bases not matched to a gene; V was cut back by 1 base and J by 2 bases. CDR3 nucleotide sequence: TGTGCCAGCAGTGAATTTGGTTGGGGACAGGGCTACACAGATACGCAGTATTTT. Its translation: CASSEFGWGQGYTDTQYF.

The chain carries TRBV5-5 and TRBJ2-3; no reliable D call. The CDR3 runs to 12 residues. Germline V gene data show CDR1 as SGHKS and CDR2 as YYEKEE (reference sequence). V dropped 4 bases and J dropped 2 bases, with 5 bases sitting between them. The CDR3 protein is CASSQNTDTQYF. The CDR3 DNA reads TGTGCCAGCAGCCAGAACACAGATACGCAGTATTTT.

The CDR3 protein is CASSLGGLAGFYEQYF. The CDR3 DNA follows: TGTGCCAGCAGCTTAGGGGGACTAGCGGGATTCTACGAGCAGTACTTC. This rearrangement joins TRBV7-2 to TRBJ2-7, with TRBD2 identical over 13 bases. V was pared by 1 base and J by 3 bases, with 3 bases of the junction left unmatched. The CDR3 spans 16 residues. CDR1 SGHTA and CDR2 FQGNSA come from the germline V gene. Complete variable domain (other parts from reference TRBV7-2 and TRBJ2-7): GAGVSQSPSNKVTEKGKDVELRCDPISGHTALYWYRQSLGQGLEFLIYFQGNSAPDKSGLPSDRFSAERTGGSVSTLTIQRTQQEDSAVYLCASSLGGLAGFYEQYFGPGTRLTVT.

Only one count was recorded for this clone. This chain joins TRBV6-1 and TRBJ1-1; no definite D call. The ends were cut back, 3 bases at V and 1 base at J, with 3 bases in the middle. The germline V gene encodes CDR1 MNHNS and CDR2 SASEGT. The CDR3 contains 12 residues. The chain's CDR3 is CASSDRNTEAFF. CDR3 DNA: TGTGCCAGCAGTGACCGGAACACTGAAGCTTTCTTT.

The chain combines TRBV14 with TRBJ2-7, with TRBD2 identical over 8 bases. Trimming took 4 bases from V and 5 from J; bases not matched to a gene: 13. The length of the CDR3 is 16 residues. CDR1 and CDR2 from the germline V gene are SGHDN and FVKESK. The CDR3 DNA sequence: TGTGCCAGCAGCCTCCTGGGCGGGAGGACGGTCCACGAGCAGTACTTC. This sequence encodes CASSLLGGRTVHEQYF.

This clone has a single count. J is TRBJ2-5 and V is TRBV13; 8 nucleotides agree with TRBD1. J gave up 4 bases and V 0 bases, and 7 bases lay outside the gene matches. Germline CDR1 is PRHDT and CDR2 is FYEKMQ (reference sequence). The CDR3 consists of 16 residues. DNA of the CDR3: TGTGCCAGCAGCTTAGGGGCAGGGGGCAGGAGAGAGACCCAGTACTTC. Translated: CASSLGAGGRRETQYF.

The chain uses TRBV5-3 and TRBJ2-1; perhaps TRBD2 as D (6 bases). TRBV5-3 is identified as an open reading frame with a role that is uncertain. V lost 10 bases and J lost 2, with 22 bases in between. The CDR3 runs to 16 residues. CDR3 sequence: CAGRLFCTLTYNEQFF. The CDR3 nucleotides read TGTGCCGGGAGGTTGTTTTGTACATTAACCTACAATGAGCAGTTCTTC.

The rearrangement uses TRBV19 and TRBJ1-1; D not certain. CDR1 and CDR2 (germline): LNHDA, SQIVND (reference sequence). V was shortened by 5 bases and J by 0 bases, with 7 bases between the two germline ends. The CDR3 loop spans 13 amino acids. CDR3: CASSSRVNTEAFF. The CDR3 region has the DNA TGTGCCAGTAGTTCTAGAGTGAACACTGAAGCTTTCTTT.

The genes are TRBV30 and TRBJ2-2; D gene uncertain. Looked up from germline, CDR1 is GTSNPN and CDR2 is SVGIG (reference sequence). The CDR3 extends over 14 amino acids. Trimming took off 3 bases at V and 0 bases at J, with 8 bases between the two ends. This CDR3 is CAWSISANTGELFF. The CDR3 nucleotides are TGTGCCTGGAGCATTTCAGCGAACACCGGGGAGCTGTTTTTT.

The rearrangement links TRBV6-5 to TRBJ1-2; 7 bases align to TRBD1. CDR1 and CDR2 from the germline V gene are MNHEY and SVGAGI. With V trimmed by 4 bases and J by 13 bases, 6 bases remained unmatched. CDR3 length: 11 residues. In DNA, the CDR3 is TGTGCCAGCAGTTGGGGACAGTCGCGCACCTTC. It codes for CASSWGQSRTF.

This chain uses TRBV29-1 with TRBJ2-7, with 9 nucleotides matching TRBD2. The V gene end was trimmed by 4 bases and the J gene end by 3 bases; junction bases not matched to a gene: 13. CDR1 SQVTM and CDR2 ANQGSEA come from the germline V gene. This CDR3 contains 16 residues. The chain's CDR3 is CSVVKGSSGIGYEQYF. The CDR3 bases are TGCAGCGTTGTTAAGGGTTCTAGCGGGATAGGCTACGAGCAGTACTTC.

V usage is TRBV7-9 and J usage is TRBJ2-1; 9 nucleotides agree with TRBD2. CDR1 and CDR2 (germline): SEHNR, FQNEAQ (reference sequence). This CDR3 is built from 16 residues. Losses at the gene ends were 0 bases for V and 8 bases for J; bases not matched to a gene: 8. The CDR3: CASSLARLAEGDEQFF. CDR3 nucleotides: TGTGCCAGCAGCTTAGCGCGACTAGCGGAGGGGGATGAGCAGTTCTTC.